These T cell receptor beta chains were read from a single sample in a study of vaccination and CD4 T cells after COVID-19. MiXCR, applied by TCRdb to the PCR reads, yields one record per CDR3 protein. In the table there are 10,000 to 11,000 distinct CDR3 sequences, roughly 60% of which are singletons. Their specific antigens are unknown. Sequencing used CD4+ T cells from blood, cultured in vitro. The receptors were gathered from a human donor who had recovered from COVID-19. The CDR3 runs from the conserved cysteine through the conserved F or W. D genes are given only for firm matches. Part of the rows lack a size; the others show once, few, many or a class for expanded clones.

abundance	v_gene	j_gene	d_gene	CDR3nt	CDR3aa
-	TRBV4-3	TRBJ2-2	-	TGCGCCAGCAGCCAAGATAGAAACGGGGAGCTGTTTTTT	CASSQDRNGELFF
-	TRBV12-3/TRBV12-4	TRBJ1-1	-	TGTGCCAGCAGCCTCGGGGGCCCAGGGGTGAACACTGAAGCTTTCTTT	CASSLGGPGVNTEAFF
few	TRBV15	TRBJ2-2	-	TGTGCCACCAGCAGACACGAACTACCGAACACCGGGGAGCTGTTTTTT	CATSRHELPNTGELFF
-	TRBV15	TRBJ2-3	-	TGTGCCACCAGCAGAGGGGCAGTTAGCACAGATACGCAGTATTTT	CATSRGAVSTDTQYF
-	TRBV7-8	TRBJ1-1	TRBD1	TGTGCCAGCAGCGCTCGACAGGGCCGCACTGAAGCTTTCTTT	CASSARQGRTEAFF
-	TRBV27	TRBJ1-2	-	TGTGCCAGCGCCCCGGGACAACCTTATTATGGCTACACCTTC	CASAPGQPYYGYTF
-	TRBV7-2	TRBJ2-7	-	TGTGCCAGCAGCTTAAGTATTTGGTCCGAGCAGTACTTC	CASSLSIWSEQYF
-	TRBV7-9	TRBJ2-1	-	TGTGCCAGCAGCTTACAGGGCCATGAGCAGTTCTTC	CASSLQGHEQFF
-	TRBV7-8	TRBJ1-6	TRBD1	TGCGCCAGCATCCTCAACCCAGGGGGTACACCCCTCCACTTT	CASILNPGGTPLHF
once	TRBV11-1	TRBJ1-1	-	TGTGCCAGCGGGAAATCGAGGAACACTGAAGCTTTCTTT	CASGKSRNTEAFF
-	TRBV4-3	TRBJ1-6	-	TGCGCCAGCAGCCAAGGTGGGGCAAATTCACCCCTCCACTTT	CASSQGGANSPLHF
-	TRBV5-4	TRBJ2-2	TRBD2	TGTGCCAGCAGCTTGACTAGCGGGAGAGCCGGGGAGCTGTTTTTT	CASSLTSGRAGELFF
-	TRBV6-5	TRBJ2-1	TRBD2	TGTGCCAGCAGTTACTACCTAGCGGTAGGCAATGAGCAGTTCTTC	CASSYYLAVGNEQFF
-	TRBV20-1	TRBJ2-5	TRBD2	TGCAGTGCCGCGAGGACTAGCGGACAAGAGACCCAGTACTTC	CSAARTSGQETQYF
-	TRBV6-2/TRBV6-3	TRBJ1-5	-	TGTGCCAGCAGTAAACTTACCGCAGGTCAGCCCCAGCATTTT	CASSKLTAGQPQHF
few	TRBV2	TRBJ1-5	-	TGTGCCAGCAGTGAATGGGCCCCAAATCAGCCCCAGCATTTT	CASSEWAPNQPQHF
few	TRBV7-9	TRBJ1-6	-	TGTGCCAGCAGCTTCCTCGGACAAGCCAATTCACCCCTCCACTTT	CASSFLGQANSPLHF
-	TRBV7-2	TRBJ1-1	-	TGCGCCAGCAGCCAAGAAAAGGCGAAGGTTGCTGAAGCTTTCTTT	CASSQEKAKVAEAFF
-	TRBV19	TRBJ1-1	TRBD1	TGTGCCAGTAGTATAGAAGGGACAGGGGGCACGAACACTGAAGCTTTCTTT	CASSIEGTGGTNTEAFF
-	TRBV7-2	TRBJ1-2	TRBD1	TGTGCCAGCAGCTCGCGCAAGATGTACAGGGGATTTGGCTATGGCTACACCTTC	CASSSRKMYRGFGYGYTF
few	TRBV7-2	TRBJ2-5	-	TGTGCCAGCAGCTTAGTTGGGGTGGGTACCGCCCAAGAGACCCAGTACTTC	CASSLVGVGTAQETQYF
once	TRBV12-3/TRBV12-4	TRBJ2-7	TRBD1	TGTGCCAGCAGGGGGACAGGTAGTTACGAGCAGTACTTC	CASRGTGSYEQYF
-	TRBV19	TRBJ1-5	TRBD1	TGTGCCAGTAGTCCCGACAGGGCGACTGGCAATCAGCCCCAGCATTTT	CASSPDRATGNQPQHF
once	TRBV15	TRBJ2-5	-	TGTGCCACCAGCAGGACGGGGTGGGAGACCCAGTACTTC	CATSRTGWETQYF
-	TRBV28	TRBJ2-1	-	TGTGCCAGCAGTTTACCGACCCCTCCCAGCGAGCAGTTCTTC	CASSLPTPPSEQFF
-	TRBV28	TRBJ2-3	TRBD1	TGTGCCAGCAGTTCACACGCCGGGACAGGAAGCTCTGCCCAGTATTTT	CASSSHAGTGSSAQYF
-	TRBV19	TRBJ1-4	TRBD1	TGTGCCAGTAGACCGACAGGGGGCGCACGTGAAAAACTGTTTTTT	CASRPTGGAREKLFF
few	TRBV2	TRBJ1-2	-	TGTGCCAGCAGTGAGTCCGGGAAGGGTGGCTACACCTTC	CASSESGKGGYTF
-	TRBV11-1	TRBJ2-3	-	TGTGCCAGCAGCTTATCGGGTCTGCGCACAGATACGCAGTATTTT	CASSLSGLRTDTQYF
-	TRBV10-2	TRBJ1-1	-	TGCGCCAGCAAAGAGCCTACGAACACTGAAGCTTTCTTT	CASKEPTNTEAFF
once	TRBV20-1	TRBJ1-1	-	TGCAGTGCTAGAAGAGGGGTCGGGTACACTGAAGCTTTCTTT	CSARRGVGYTEAFF
-	TRBV20-1	TRBJ1-1	-	TGCAGTGCTCCCCCGGGGGGGGGAAGGTACACTGAAGCTTTCTTT	CSAPPGGGRYTEAFF
once	TRBV7-3	TRBJ2-7	-	TGTGCCAGCAGCTTAGCAGGAGGGTACGAGCAGTACTTC	CASSLAGGYEQYF
medium-sized	TRBV27	TRBJ1-2	-	TGTGCCAGCGGGTTCCGGGCAGCCTATGGCTACACCTTC	CASGFRAAYGYTF
-	TRBV6-5	TRBJ1-2	TRBD1	TGTGCCAGCAGTTCATACCAGGGGGCGTATGGCTACACCTTC	CASSSYQGAYGYTF
-	TRBV6-1	TRBJ1-2	TRBD1	TGTGCCAGCAGTCGGACAGGGGCTAACTATGGCTACACCTTC	CASSRTGANYGYTF
-	TRBV19	TRBJ1-5	-	TGTGCCAGTACGGGGGTTGGCAATCAGCCCCAGCATTTT	CASTGVGNQPQHF
-	TRBV20-1	TRBJ2-3	-	TGCAGTGCTAGTCTGGGGGGCCTCACAGATACGCAGTATTTT	CSASLGGLTDTQYF
-	TRBV20-1	TRBJ1-5	-	TGCAGTGCTAGAGCTAGCAATCAGCCCCAGCATTTT	CSARASNQPQHF
-	TRBV10-3	TRBJ2-7	-	TGTGCCATCAGACGGGACTCAGGGGCCTACGAGCAGTACTTC	CAIRRDSGAYEQYF
-	TRBV27	TRBJ2-3	TRBD2	TGTGCCAGTCGGCGCGGGAGGTACCCCCTCCCAGATACGCAGTATTTT	CASRRGRYPLPDTQYF
-	TRBV5-1	TRBJ1-1	-	TGCGCCAGCAGCTTGGACCCGAGGGGCGGGAACACTGAAGCTTTCTTT	CASSLDPRGGNTEAFF
few	TRBV20-1	TRBJ1-2	-	TGCAGTGCTAGATACAGGGCCGGAGATGGCTACACCTTC	CSARYRAGDGYTF
-	TRBV6-5	TRBJ2-2	-	TGTGCCAGCAGTTATCCGACAGGCGCGAACACCGGGGAGCTGTTTTTT	CASSYPTGANTGELFF
few	TRBV12-3/TRBV12-4	TRBJ1-1	-	TGTGCCAGCAGTTTACGTGGGGACACTGAAGCTTTCTTT	CASSLRGDTEAFF
-	TRBV11-3	TRBJ1-2	-	TGTGCCAGCAGCTTAGACCCCAGGGCGGACTATGGCTACACCTTC	CASSLDPRADYGYTF
-	TRBV19	TRBJ2-7	-	TGTGCCAGTAGTATTGCGGCAGTTTCGACCTACGAGCAGTACTTC	CASSIAAVSTYEQYF
-	TRBV27	TRBJ2-7	TRBD1	TGTGCCAGCCGACCGGCAGGGGGCCTCTCCTACGAGCAGTACTTC	CASRPAGGLSYEQYF
-	TRBV7-2	TRBJ1-1	TRBD1	TGTGCCAGCAGCTTCGTAGGGGGCGCGCACACTGAAGCTTTCTTT	CASSFVGGAHTEAFF